This TCR beta chain was sequenced during a study of T cell repertoires in cytomegalovirus infection. TCRdb called the reads again in MiXCR, with one record for every CDR3 protein. The sample consists of 290,000 or so distinct CDR3 sequences, about 26% of them appearing once. This clonotype was found a few times. Sequencing was performed on PBMCs. The clonotype was recovered from a human donor in good health (CMV status not recorded). Some clones in this sample may be carry-over from other donors' samples.

The CDR3 protein is CASSLVRGGETQYF. In DNA form, the CDR3 reads TGCGCCAGCAGCTTGGTGAGGGGTGGCGAGACCCAGTACTTC. This chain links TRBV5-1 with TRBJ2-5, with D possibly being TRBD1 or TRBD2 (5 bases each). Trimming left V 0 bases short and J 5 bases short, with 11 bases between. Germline lookup yields CDR1 SGHRS and CDR2 YFSETQ. The CDR3 has 14 residues.